The 31 T cell receptor beta chains in this list originate from one sample, sequenced in a study of T cells in Graves' hyperthyroidism and ophthalmopathy. Regions amplified from RNA transcripts were the TCR beta CDR3 regions. The HTBI primer set was used in a first-round RT-PCR of the TCR CDR3. MiXCR was run by TCRdb on the multiplex PCR reads, yielding one entry per CDR3 protein. The sample comprises approximately 590,000 distinct CDR3 sequences, around 42% of which are singletons, and nearly 8.5% rests with the top ten. The sample comprised peripheral blood or thyroid tissue (not recorded which). Receptors originate from a woman aged 18-29 years with Graves' hyperthyroidism.

This chain joins TRBV25-1 and TRBJ1-5; D is perhaps TRBD1 (6 bases). Germline V gives CDR1 MGHDK, CDR2 SYGVNS. This CDR3 is 15 amino acids long. V lost 4 bases and J 3 bases, leaving 13 bases between the germline ends. The CDR3 protein is CASSVRQAHNQPQHF. For the CDR3, the DNA is TGTGCCAGCAGTGTGAGACAGGCCCACAATCAGCCCCAGCATTTT.

With respect to this clonotype: One base away lies a much larger clone, so this may be a sequencing read error. The rearrangement links TRBV2 to TRBJ1-3, with D hard to call. Germline V gene lookup returns CDR1 SNHLY and CDR2 FYNNEI. This CDR3 is built from 13 residues. Trimming pared 6 bases from V and 4 bases from J, leaving 10 bases between. The CDR3 nucleotides are TGTGCCAGCAGGAAGGACGAAGGAAACACCATATATTTT. It specifies CASRKDEGNTIYF.

The J gene is TRBJ2-6, the V gene TRBV10-3; 9 bases match TRBD1. The ends lost 6 bases at V and 0 bases at J; junction bases unmatched: 12. This CDR3 has 19 residues. Germline values: CDR1 ENHRY, CDR2 SYGVKD. CDR3 sequence (DNA): TGTGCCATCAGGCTTGAGGGACAGGGCCACGGCTCTGGGGCCAACGTCCTGACTTTC. Translation gives CAIRLEGQGHGSGANVLTF.

J is TRBJ1-2 and V is TRBV25-1; D is perhaps TRBD1 (5 bases). CDR3 length: 18 residues. In germline, CDR1 is MGHDK, CDR2 SYGVNS. Trimming shortened V by 4 bases and J by 3 bases, and 24 bases separated the two germline ends. The CDR3 here is CASSASVRDEDSHYGYTF. The CDR3 nucleotides read TGTGCCAGCAGTGCCTCAGTCCGGGACGAGGATTCTCACTATGGCTACACCTTC.

This clonotype has a count of ten or more. Written as DNA, the CDR3 is TGTGCCACCTCTCAGGCAGGGGTGGCCTACGAGCAGTACTTC. This translates into CATSQAGVAYEQYF. J is TRBJ2-7 and V is TRBV2, with D perhaps matching TRBD1 (6 bases). V was cut by 10 bases and J by 2 bases, with 18 bases left in between. The CDR3 loop spans 14 amino acids. Germline V CDR1 and CDR2: SNHLY, FYNNEI.

Concerning this clonotype itself: At one end, the junction sequence differs from germline, possibly due to a read error. V usage is TRBV5-1 and J usage is TRBJ1-6, with 9 nucleotides matching TRBD1. The germline gives CDR1 SGHRS, CDR2 YFSETQ. The CDR3 is 14 amino acids. DNA of the CDR3: TGCGCCAACAGCTTGGACAGGGGTTCGGCACCCCTCCACTTT. It translates to CANSLDRGSAPLHF.

The V gene is TRBV24-1, the J gene TRBJ1-4; TRBD1 matches at 10 bases. The CDR3 covers 15 residues. CDR1 is KGHDR, CDR2 SFDVKD, per germline. Trimming removed 3 bases from V and 8 bases from J; junction bases left unmatched: 5. CDR3 protein: CATSDTGQGVEKLFF. CDR3 DNA sequence: TGTGCCACCAGTGATACAGGACAGGGGGTCGAAAAACTGTTTTTT.

This clonotype was seen just once. The genes are TRBV24-1 and TRBJ2-6; either TRBD1 or TRBD2 may fit D (5 bases each). The germline V gene encodes CDR1 KGHDR and CDR2 SFDVKD. Trimming stripped 6 bases from V and 4 bases from J, with 15 bases between. The CDR3 length is 16 residues. Here the CDR3 DNA reads TGTGCCACCAGTTATGGTGGGGGTACCGGGGCCAACGTCCTGACTTTC. Its translation: CATSYGGGTGANVLTF.

V gene TRBV7-6 combines with J gene TRBJ2-7, with unresolved D. Trimming stripped 2 bases from V and 0 bases from J, with 11 bases between. The CDR3 loop spans 15 amino acids. CDR1 and CDR2 from the germline V gene are SGHVS and FNYEAQ. CDR3 sequence (DNA): TGTGCCAGCAGCTTATATGGCGCTGCCTCCTACGAGCAGTACTTC. It is translated as CASSLYGAASYEQYF.

This clonotype was counted many times. The V call is TRBV25-1, the J call TRBJ1-6; possible D gene TRBD1, 6 bases. V lost 5 bases to trimming and J lost 10 bases, with 15 bases between them. The germline V gene has CDR1 MGHDK and CDR2 SYGVNS. This CDR3 is 14 amino acids long. The CDR3 reads CASSLATGSSPLHF. In DNA form, the CDR3 reads TGTGCCAGCAGTTTAGCGACAGGTTCATCACCCCTCCACTTT. Based on the CDR3 plus reference TRBV25-1 and TRBJ1-6, the full variable domain is EADIYQTPRYLVIGTGKKITLECSQTMGHDKMYWYQQDPGMELHLIHYSYGVNSTEKGDLSSESTVSRIRTEHFPLTLESARPSHTSQYLCASSLATGSSPLHFGNGTRLTVT.

The chain carries TRBV6-5 and TRBJ1-5; weak D call: TRBD1 (5 bases). The CDR3 runs to 14 residues. With 5 bases removed from V and 0 bases from J, the gap between germline ends came to 8 bases. CDR1 is MNHEY, CDR2 SVGAGI, per germline. The CDR3 is CASSRTNSNQPQHF. As DNA, the CDR3 is TGTGCCAGCAGTCGGACAAATAGCAATCAGCCCCAGCATTTT.

This clonotype has only a few counts. The chain has TRBV12-3 or TRBV12-4 and TRBJ1-2; 9 bases are a match to TRBD1. The CDR3 contains 11 residues. Trimming cost V 5 bases and J 10 bases; bases outside gene matches: 2. The CDR3, as DNA: TGTGCCAGCAGTCGGGACAGGGTCTACACCTTC. Its translation: CASSRDRVYTF.

The DNA for the CDR3 is TGTGCCAGCAGTGACGACAGGGGGCTCCGTCAGCCCCAGCATTTT. Amino acid sequence: CASSDDRGLRQPQHF. The rearrangement joins TRBV2 to TRBJ1-5, with 10 bases matching TRBD1. The V segment lost 3 bases and the J segment 6 bases; nucleotides outside the gene matches: 5. Germline lookup yields CDR1 SNHLY and CDR2 FYNNEI. The CDR3 runs to 15 residues.

A word on this clonotype: This is likely a read error, given that the CDR3 carries no conserved phenylalanine or tryptophan at its end. The DNA is left out, because the CDR3 cannot be placed on it with certainty; the CDR3 is given as TCRdb lists it. The J gene is TRBJ1-4, the V gene TRBV25-1; the table's D call, TRBD1, has no DNA check behind it. The CDR3 is made up of 12 amino acids, end residues included. Germline CDR1 reads MGHDK; CDR2 reads SYGVNS. The CDR3 loop is CASSESGTTANY.

This clonotype was counted only a few times. The chain employs TRBV24-1 and TRBJ2-3, with D perhaps being TRBD1 or TRBD2 (11 bases each). The V end was cut by 3 bases, the J end by 6 bases, with 33 bases between. The CDR3 sequence is 21 residues long. The germline CDR1 and CDR2 sequences are KGHDR and SFDVKD. The CDR3 reads CATSDPGTGGHQTSGKDTQYF. CDR3 in DNA: TGTGCCACCAGTGATCCCGGGACAGGGGGACATCAGACTAGCGGGAAGGATACGCAGTATTTT.

V is TRBV15 and J is TRBJ1-6; D perhaps matches TRBD1 (5 bases). Trimming took 1 base from V and 8 from J, leaving 12 bases between them. Germline CDR1 reads LNHNV; CDR2 reads YYDKDF (reference sequence). CDR3 length: 15 residues. CDR3 loop: CATSRGGGDYSPLHF. CDR3 coding DNA: TGTGCCACCAGCAGAGGGGGGGGAGACTATTCACCCCTCCACTTT. Combining the CDR3 with reference TRBV15 and TRBJ1-6 gives the whole variable domain DAMVIQNPRYQVTQFGKPVTLSCSQTLNHNVMYWYQQKSSQAPKLLFHYYDKDFNNEADTPDNFQSRRPNTSFCFLDIRSPGLGDTAMYLCATSRGGGDYSPLHFGNGTRLTVT.

This clonotype was observed a few times. V gene TRBV9 combines with J gene TRBJ2-5; possible D gene TRBD2, 7 bases. V was clipped by 3 bases and J by 5 bases, with 14 bases between them. The CDR3 extends over 14 amino acids. Germline CDR1 and CDR2: SGDLS and YYNGEE. The CDR3 sequence is CASSGGGGIETQYF. The CDR3 nucleotides read TGTGCCAGCAGCGGAGGGGGAGGGATTGAGACCCAGTACTTC.

V gene TRBV6-5 combines with J gene TRBJ1-5, with 8 bases matching TRBD1. With 5 bases clipped from V and 5 bases from J, the junction kept 8 bases outside the gene matches. The length of the CDR3 is 15 residues. CDR1 and CDR2 from the germline V gene are MNHEY and SVGAGI. The CDR3 is CASSLDRGFDQPQHF. The DNA for the CDR3 is TGTGCCAGCAGTCTCGACAGGGGATTCGATCAGCCCCAGCATTTT.

The chain couples TRBV20-1 to TRBJ2-7; 12 bases are shared with TRBD1. V trimming: 3 bases; J trimming: 5 bases; junction bases outside the gene matches: 11. Looked up from germline, CDR1 is DFQATT and CDR2 is SNEGSKA (reference sequence). The CDR3 is 16 amino acids. The DNA of the CDR3 is TGCAGTGCTAGGTCCGGGACAGGGGGCGCATCTGACGAGCAGTACTTC. Translating it yields CSARSGTGGASDEQYF.

A single count supports this clonotype. V usage is TRBV2 and J usage is TRBJ2-2; 7 nucleotides match TRBD1. Germline CDR1 SNHLY, CDR2 FYNNEI. The junction had 13 bases not matched to a gene; V was cut back by 10 bases and J by 8 bases. The CDR3 is made up of 14 amino acids. CDR3: CATRDSTGQGELFF. DNA for the CDR3: TGTGCCACCAGGGATTCGACGGGACAGGGGGAGCTGTTTTTT.

This clonotype was seen a handful of times. The chain links TRBV19 to TRBJ1-5; D remains unclear. CDR1 is LNHDA, CDR2 SQIVND, per germline (reference sequence). The CDR3 contains 13 residues. Trimming stripped 3 bases from V and 9 bases from J, with 12 bases between. CDR3 sequence: CASSIEPPGPQHF. The CDR3 nucleotides are TGTGCCAGTAGTATCGAGCCGCCGGGGCCCCAGCATTTT.

This clonotype was observed many times. The rearrangement joins TRBV7-6 to TRBJ1-1; 7 positions agree with TRBD1. Germline V lookup: CDR1 SGHVS, CDR2 FNYEAQ. V shed 3 bases, J shed 4 bases, and the junction held 2 bases outside the gene matches. There are 13 residues in the CDR3. The CDR3, as DNA: TGTGCCAGCAGCTTTGCAGGGGGCACTGAAGCTTTCTTT. Translation gives CASSFAGGTEAFF.

This clonotype was seen many times. This rearrangement joins TRBV29-1 to TRBJ1-5, with 7 bases that match TRBD1. The germline V gene has CDR1 SQVTM and CDR2 ANQGSEA. The V and J ends lost 0 bases and 0 bases, in that order; junction bases with no gene match: 5. CDR3 length equals 16 residues. Here the CDR3 DNA reads TGCAGCGTTGAAGATATCCGGGACAGTAGCAATCAGCCCCAGCATTTT. Translation gives CSVEDIRDSSNQPQHF.

The V call is TRBV24-1, the J call TRBJ1-6; TRBD1 is a possible D gene (6 bases). CDR3 length: 14 amino acids. The germline V gene encodes CDR1 KGHDR and CDR2 SFDVKD. The V end lost 12 bases, the J end lost 6 bases, and 17 bases lay between the germline ends. The CDR3 DNA reads TGTGCCCTAGTCCAGACAGGCTCTAATTCACCCCTCCACTTT. It encodes CALVQTGSNSPLHF.

This chain uses TRBV11-2 with TRBJ2-5; D is perhaps TRBD2 (6 bases). Germline V gene sequence: CDR1 SGHAT, CDR2 FQNNGV. Trimming removed 9 bases from V and 3 bases from J, with 20 bases in between. This CDR3 has 15 residues. CDR3 sequence (DNA): TGTGCCAGTAACTCTGAACTAGCACACAAAGAGACCCAGTACTTC. This sequence encodes CASNSELAHKETQYF.

This clonotype was picked up many times. The chain combines TRBV7-9 with TRBJ2-5; D is unresolved. Germline CDR1 reads SEHNR; CDR2 reads FQNEAQ (reference sequence). The V and J ends lost 5 bases and 7 bases respectively, with 14 bases between them. This CDR3 has 13 amino acids. CDR3 loop: CASSHSAIPTQYF. The CDR3 bases are TGTGCCAGCAGCCACTCAGCCATCCCGACCCAGTACTTC.

As concerns this clonotype: A read error may explain this, as a much larger clone is one base away. This chain joins TRBV10-3 and TRBJ1-2; D might be TRBD1 (6 bases). V was shortened by 10 bases and J by 0 bases, with 21 bases between the two germline ends. This CDR3 has 16 amino acids. Germline values: CDR1 ENHRY, CDR2 SYGVKD. CDR3 loop: CASGGAPGQANYGYTF. CDR3 DNA: TGTGCCAGCGGTGGGGCACCGGGACAAGCTAACTATGGCTACACCTTC.

This clonotype has only a few counts. V and J are TRBV12-3 or TRBV12-4 and TRBJ1-1; the D gene is possibly TRBD1 (6 bases). The CDR3 has 15 residues. The V end lost 5 bases, the J end lost 6 bases, and 19 bases lay between the germline ends. CDR3 sequence: CASSIHSGQRPEAFF. In nucleotides, the CDR3 is TGTGCCAGCAGTATCCACTCTGGACAGCGGCCTGAAGCTTTCTTT.

The chain combines TRBV20-1 with TRBJ1-2, with 7 positions matching TRBD1. Germline V gene sequence: CDR1 DFQATT, CDR2 SNEGSKA (reference sequence). The V segment lost 5 bases and the J segment 8 bases; nucleotides outside the gene matches: 8. The CDR3 covers 12 residues. The DNA of the CDR3 is TGCAGTGCTCCTACAGGGGTATTAGGCTACACCTTC. This encodes CSAPTGVLGYTF.

In its sample, this clonotype was seen once. The junction shows a germline mismatch at one end, possibly a read error. The rearrangement links TRBV2 to TRBJ2-5; 15 bases agree with TRBD2. The CDR3 runs 16 residues. Germline V gene lookup returns CDR1 SNHLY and CDR2 FYNNEI. The CDR3 DNA reads TGTGCCAACAGTCTCCGGACTAGCGGGAGGGCCGAGACCCAGTACTTC. Protein product: CANSLRTSGRAETQYF.

The chain recombines TRBV2 with TRBJ1-6, with D maybe TRBD1 (6 bases). There are 14 residues in the CDR3. Germline V gene lookup returns CDR1 SNHLY and CDR2 FYNNEI. V was clipped by 8 bases and J by 3 bases, with 11 bases between them. The CDR3 spells CASRLDSYNSPLHF. Here the CDR3 DNA reads TGTGCCAGCCGGTTGGACAGCTATAATTCACCCCTCCACTTT.